This T cell receptor beta chain came from a study of shared clonotypes between healthy human individuals. Study-level findings and limits: Naive subsets typically showed greater estimated richness than memory subsets. Read depth was anticipated to influence clonotype sharing among donors.

The CDR3 totals 14 residues. V lost 2 bases and J lost 7, with 12 bases in between. Germline CDR1 reads MNHEY; CDR2 reads SMNVEV (reference sequence). TCRdb keeps only in-frame clones here, not all; method: immunoSEQ multiplex PCR. Here the sample spans some 2.1 million clones, about 94% being singletons. This clone has only one observation. Its antigen is undetermined. Naive CD8 isolation took CD45RO-negative cells positively selected for CCR7 and excluded terminally differentiated effector memory CD45RA+ cells. This TCR came from a young man in good health. Some clones in this sample may be carry-over from other donors' samples. The chain links TRBV27 to TRBJ2-1, with D possibly being TRBD1 (6 bases). The sample consisted of naive CD8+ T cells from PBMCs. The CDR3 DNA reads TGTGCCAGCAGTTTACTCCAGGGGCGAAATGAGCAGTTCTTC. Encoded protein: CASSLLQGRNEQFF.